Detailed here is one T cell receptor beta chain. The antigen remains undetermined. The data originate from a study of shared clonotypes between healthy human individuals. Study results and caveats: Generation probabilities of non-shared clonotypes were lower (relative to those shared by all four donors).

The table came from immunoSEQ multiplex PCR; TCRdb's copy has only in-frame clones and leaves some out. Here the sample spans roughly 2,500,000 clones, 80% to 95% being singletons. Germline loops: CDR1 SNHLY, CDR2 FYNNEI. The CDR3 is made up of 15 amino acids. With V trimmed by 7 bases and J by 2 bases, 8 bases remained unmatched. The source is a young man in good health. Some clones in this sample may be carry-over from other donors' samples. Input material: naive CD4+ T cells from PBMCs. As for subset: CD45RA+ positively selected. This rearrangement joins TRBV2 to TRBJ2-5, with 9 bases fitting TRBD2. CDR3 loop: CASTSGTKSQETQYF. In nucleotides, the CDR3 is TGTGCCAGCACTAGCGGGACCAAATCACAAGAGACCCAGTACTTC.